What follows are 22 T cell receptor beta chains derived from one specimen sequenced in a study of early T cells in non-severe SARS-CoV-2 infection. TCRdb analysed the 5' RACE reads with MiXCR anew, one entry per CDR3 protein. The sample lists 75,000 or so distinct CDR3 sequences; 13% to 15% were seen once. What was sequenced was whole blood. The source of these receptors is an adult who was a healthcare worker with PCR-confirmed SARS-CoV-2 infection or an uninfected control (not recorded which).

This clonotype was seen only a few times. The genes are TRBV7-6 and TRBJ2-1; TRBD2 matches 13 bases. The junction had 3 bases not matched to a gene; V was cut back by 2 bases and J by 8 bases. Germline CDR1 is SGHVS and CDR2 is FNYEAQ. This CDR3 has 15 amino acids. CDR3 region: CASSLRTSGGDEQFF. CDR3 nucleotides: TGTGCCAGCAGCTTACGGACTAGCGGGGGAGATGAGCAGTTCTTC.

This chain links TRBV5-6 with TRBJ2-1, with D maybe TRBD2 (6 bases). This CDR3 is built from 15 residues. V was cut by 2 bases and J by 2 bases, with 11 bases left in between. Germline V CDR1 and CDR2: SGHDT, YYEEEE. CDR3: CASSFRGIAYNEQFF. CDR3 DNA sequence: TGTGCCAGCAGCTTCCGGGGGATCGCCTACAATGAGCAGTTCTTC.

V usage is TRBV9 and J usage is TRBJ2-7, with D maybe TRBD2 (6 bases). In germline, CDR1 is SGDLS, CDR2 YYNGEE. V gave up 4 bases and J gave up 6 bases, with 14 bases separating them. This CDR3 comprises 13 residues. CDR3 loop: CASSLATPGEQYF. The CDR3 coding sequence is TGTGCCAGCAGCCTAGCGACTCCCGGCGAGCAGTACTTC.

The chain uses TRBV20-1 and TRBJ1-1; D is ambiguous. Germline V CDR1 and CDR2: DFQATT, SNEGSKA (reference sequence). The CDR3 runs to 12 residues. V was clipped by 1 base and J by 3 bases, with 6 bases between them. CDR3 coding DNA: TGCAGTGCTAGAGCAAGAGACACTGAAGCTTTCTTT. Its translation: CSARARDTEAFF.

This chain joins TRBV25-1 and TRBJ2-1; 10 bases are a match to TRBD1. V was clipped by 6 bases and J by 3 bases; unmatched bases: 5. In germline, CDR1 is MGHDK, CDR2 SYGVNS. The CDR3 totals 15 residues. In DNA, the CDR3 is TGTGCCAGCAGGGGGGACAGGGGAGACTACAATGAGCAGTTCTTC. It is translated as CASRGDRGDYNEQFF.

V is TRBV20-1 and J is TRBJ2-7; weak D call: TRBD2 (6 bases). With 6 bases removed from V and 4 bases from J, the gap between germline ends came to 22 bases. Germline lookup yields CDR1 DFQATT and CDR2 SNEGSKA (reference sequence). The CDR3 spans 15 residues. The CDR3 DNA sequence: TGCAGTGCCTTCTCCCTCTCAGGAGGGGCTTACGAGCAGTACTTC. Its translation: CSAFSLSGGAYEQYF.

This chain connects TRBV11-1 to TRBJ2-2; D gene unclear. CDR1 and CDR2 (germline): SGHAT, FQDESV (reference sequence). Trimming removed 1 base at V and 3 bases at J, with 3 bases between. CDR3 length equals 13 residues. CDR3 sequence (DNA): TGTGCCAGCAGCTTAGACCACACCGGGGAGCTGTTTTTT. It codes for CASSLDHTGELFF.

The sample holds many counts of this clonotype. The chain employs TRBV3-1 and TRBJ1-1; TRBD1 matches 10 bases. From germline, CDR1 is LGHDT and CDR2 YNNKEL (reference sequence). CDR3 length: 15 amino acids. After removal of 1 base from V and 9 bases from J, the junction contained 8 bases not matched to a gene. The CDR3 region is CASSQVVDRGHKAFF. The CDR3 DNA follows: TGTGCCAGCAGCCAAGTGGTTGACAGGGGGCATAAAGCTTTCTTT. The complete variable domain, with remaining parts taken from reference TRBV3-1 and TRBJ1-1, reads DTAVSQTPKYLVTQMGNDKSIKCEQNLGHDTMYWYKQDSKKFLKIMFSYNNKELIINETVPNRFSPKSPDKAHLNLHINSLELGDSAVYFCASSQVVDRGHKAFFGQGTRLTVV.

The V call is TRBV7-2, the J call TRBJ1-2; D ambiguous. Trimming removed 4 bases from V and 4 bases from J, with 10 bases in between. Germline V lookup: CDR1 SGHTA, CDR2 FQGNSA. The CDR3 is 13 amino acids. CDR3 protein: CASSSPFTYGYTF. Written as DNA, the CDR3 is TGTGCCAGCAGCTCCCCCTTTACCTATGGCTACACCTTC.

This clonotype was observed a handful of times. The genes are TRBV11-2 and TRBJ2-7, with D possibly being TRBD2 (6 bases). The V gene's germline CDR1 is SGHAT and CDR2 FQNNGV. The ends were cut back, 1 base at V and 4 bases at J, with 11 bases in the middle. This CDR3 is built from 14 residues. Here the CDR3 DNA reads TGTGCCAGCAGCTTAGCCCGGGGAGGATACGAGCAGTACTTC. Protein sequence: CASSLARGGYEQYF.

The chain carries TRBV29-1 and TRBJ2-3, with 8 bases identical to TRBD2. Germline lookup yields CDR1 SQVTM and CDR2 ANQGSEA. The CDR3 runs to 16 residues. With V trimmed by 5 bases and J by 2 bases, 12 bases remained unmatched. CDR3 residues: CSVRLSSGGITDTQYF. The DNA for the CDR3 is TGCAGCGTTCGTCTTTCGAGCGGGGGAATCACAGATACGCAGTATTTT.

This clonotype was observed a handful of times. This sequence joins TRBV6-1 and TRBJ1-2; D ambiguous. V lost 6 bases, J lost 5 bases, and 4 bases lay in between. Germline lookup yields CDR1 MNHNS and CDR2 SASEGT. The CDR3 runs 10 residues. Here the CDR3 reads CASRPYGYTF. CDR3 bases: TGTGCCAGCAGACCTTATGGCTACACCTTC.

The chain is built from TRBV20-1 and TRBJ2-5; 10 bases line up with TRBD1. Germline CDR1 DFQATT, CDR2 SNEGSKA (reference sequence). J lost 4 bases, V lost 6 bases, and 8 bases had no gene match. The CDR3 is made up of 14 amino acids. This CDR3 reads CSAEPGQGRETQYF. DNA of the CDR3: TGCAGTGCAGAGCCGGGACAGGGGAGAGAGACCCAGTACTTC.

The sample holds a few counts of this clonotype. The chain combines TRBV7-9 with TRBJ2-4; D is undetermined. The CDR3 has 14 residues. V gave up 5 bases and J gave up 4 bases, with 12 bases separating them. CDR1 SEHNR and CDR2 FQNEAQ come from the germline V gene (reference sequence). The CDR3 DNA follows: TGTGCCAGCAGCGCCTTATGGAGAAAAAACATTCAGTACTTC. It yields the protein CASSALWRKNIQYF.

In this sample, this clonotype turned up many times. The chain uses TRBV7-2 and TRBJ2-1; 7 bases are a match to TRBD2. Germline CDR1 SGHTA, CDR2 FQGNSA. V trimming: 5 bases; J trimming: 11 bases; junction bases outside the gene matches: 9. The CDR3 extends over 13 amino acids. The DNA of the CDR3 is TGTGCCAGCAGCCAAATCCACGGGACTAAGCAGTTCTTC. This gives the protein CASSQIHGTKQFF. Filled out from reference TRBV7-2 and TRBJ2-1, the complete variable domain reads GAGVSQSPSNKVTEKGKDVELRCDPISGHTALYWYRQSLGQGLEFLIYFQGNSAPDKSGLPSDRFSAERTGGSVSTLTIQRTQQEDSAVYLCASSQIHGTKQFFGPGTRLTVL.

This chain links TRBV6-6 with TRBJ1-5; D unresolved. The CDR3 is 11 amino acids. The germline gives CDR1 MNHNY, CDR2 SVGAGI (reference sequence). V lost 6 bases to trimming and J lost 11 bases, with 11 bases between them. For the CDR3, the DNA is TGTGCCAGCAGCTCCCAGAGGGCCCAGCATTTT. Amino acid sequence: CASSSQRAQHF.

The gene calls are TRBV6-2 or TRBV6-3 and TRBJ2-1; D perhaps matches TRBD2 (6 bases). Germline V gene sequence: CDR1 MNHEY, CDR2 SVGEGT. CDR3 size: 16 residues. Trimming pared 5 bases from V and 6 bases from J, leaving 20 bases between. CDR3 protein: CASSNPLSGVGNEQFF. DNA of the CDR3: TGTGCCAGCAGTAACCCCTTATCGGGGGTTGGCAATGAGCAGTTCTTC.

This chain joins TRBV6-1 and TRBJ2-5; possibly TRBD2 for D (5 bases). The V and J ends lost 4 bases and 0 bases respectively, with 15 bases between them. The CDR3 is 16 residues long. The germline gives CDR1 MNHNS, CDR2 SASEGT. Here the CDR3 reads CASSVRTHYYQETQYF. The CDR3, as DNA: TGTGCCAGCAGTGTACGGACTCACTATTACCAAGAGACCCAGTACTTC.

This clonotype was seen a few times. The CDR3 nucleotides read TGTGCCAGCAGCTTCAGGGGGCTCGACGAGCAGTACTTC. Protein product: CASSFRGLDEQYF. The chain joins TRBV9 to TRBJ2-7, with 8 bases lining up with TRBD1. CDR3 length: 13 amino acids. Germline values: CDR1 SGDLS, CDR2 YYNGEE. V lost 4 bases, J lost 5 bases, and 5 bases stayed unmatched.

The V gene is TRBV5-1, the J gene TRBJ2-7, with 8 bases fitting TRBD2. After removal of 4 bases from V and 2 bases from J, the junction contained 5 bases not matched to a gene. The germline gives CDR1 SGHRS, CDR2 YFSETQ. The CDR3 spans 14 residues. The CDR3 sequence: CASSPGTRAYEQYF. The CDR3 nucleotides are TGCGCCAGCAGCCCGGGGACTAGAGCCTACGAGCAGTACTTC. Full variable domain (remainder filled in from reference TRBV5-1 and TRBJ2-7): KAGVTQTPRYLIKTRGQQVTLSCSPISGHRSVSWYQQTPGQGLQFLFEYFSETQRNKGNFPGRFSGRQFSNSRSEMNVSTLELGDSALYLCASSPGTRAYEQYFGPGTRLTVT.

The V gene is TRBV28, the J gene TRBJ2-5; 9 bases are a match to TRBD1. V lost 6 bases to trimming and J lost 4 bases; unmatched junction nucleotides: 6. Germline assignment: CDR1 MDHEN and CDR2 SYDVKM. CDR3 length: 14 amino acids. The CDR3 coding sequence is TGTGCCAGCAGGCTGACAGGGGGTGGAGAGACCCAGTACTTC. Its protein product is CASRLTGGGETQYF.

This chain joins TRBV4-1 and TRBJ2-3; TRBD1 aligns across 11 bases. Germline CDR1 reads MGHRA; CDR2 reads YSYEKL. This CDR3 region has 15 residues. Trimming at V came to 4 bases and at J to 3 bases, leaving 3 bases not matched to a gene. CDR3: CASSPGQGATDTQYF. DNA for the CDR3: TGCGCCAGCAGCCCAGGACAGGGGGCAACAGATACGCAGTATTTT.